The 31 T cell receptor beta chains listed next were all sequenced from one sample in a study of neoadjuvant anti-PD-1 for oral cavity cancer. Measured with immunoSEQ multiplex PCR; TCRdb has only the in-frame clones, and not every one. The sample gives 35,000 to 50,000 clones, approximately 80% of which show up once; around 4.8% is in the top ten. Time point denoted: after neoadjuvant nivolumab, at surgical resection. The specimen comprised PBMCs, sampled after nivolumab (anti-PD-1) treatment. These receptors came from a person between 35 and 79 years old with oral cavity squamous cell carcinoma.

This clone is medium-sized within its sample. The chain recombines TRBV29-1 with TRBJ2-7; D is unresolved. Trimming took 7 bases from V and 5 from J, leaving 18 bases between them. Germline assignment: CDR1 SQVTM and CDR2 ANQGSEA. This CDR3 comprises 13 residues. The chain's CDR3 is CSGWESGRDEQYF. The CDR3 DNA reads as TGCAGCGGGTGGGAATCCGGTAGGGACGAGCAGTACTTC.

The chain recombines TRBV9 with TRBJ2-3; a weak D match, TRBD2 (6 bases). Germline CDR1 is SGDLS and CDR2 is YYNGEE. Trimming left V 4 bases short and J 2 bases short, with 17 bases between. This CDR3 spans 16 amino acids. CDR3 residues: CASSPRWGGATDTQYF. The CDR3 DNA follows: TGTGCCAGCAGCCCCCGGTGGGGCGGGGCCACAGATACGCAGTATTTT.

The V call is TRBV2, the J call TRBJ1-2; TRBD1 matches at 7 bases. The CDR3 sequence is 12 residues long. The V gene's germline CDR1 is SNHLY and CDR2 FYNNEI. V gave up 10 bases and J gave up 10 bases; unmatched junction bases: 12. The DNA for the CDR3 is TGTGCCATCTTACAGGGGCGAGGATACTACACCTTC. This sequence encodes CAILQGRGYYTF.

The chain joins TRBV18 to TRBJ2-7; TRBD1 might be the D (6 bases). The V gene lost 8 bases and the J gene lost 2 bases, with 19 bases spanning the gap. Germline V gene data show CDR1 as KGHSH and CDR2 as LQKENI. CDR3 length: 15 residues. For the CDR3, the DNA is TGTGCCAGCGGACCGGCAGGGGCCTTACCCTACGAGCAGTACTTC. This sequence encodes CASGPAGALPYEQYF.

In the case of this clone: A much larger clone sits a single nucleotide away, making a read error possible. V and J are TRBV9 and TRBJ2-1, with D unclear. The CDR3 has 11 amino acids. Looked up from germline, CDR1 is SGDLS and CDR2 is YYNGEE. The V end lost 4 bases, the J end lost 5 bases, and 4 bases lay between the germline ends. CDR3 amino acids: CASSPNNEQFF. The CDR3 DNA follows: TGTGCCAGCAGCCCCAACAATGAGCAGTTCTTC.

The rearrangement joins TRBV27 to TRBJ1-1; D is possibly TRBD1 (5 bases). Germline loops: CDR1 MNHEY, CDR2 SMNVEV (reference sequence). The CDR3 runs to 15 residues. V was shortened by 3 bases and J by 10 bases, with 21 bases between the two germline ends. CDR3 bases: TGTGCCAGCAGTTTTTCCCCGAAGAGTCAGGGCCGAGCTTTCTTT. The encoded protein is CASSFSPKSQGRAFF.

The genes are TRBV11-2 and TRBJ2-1; either TRBD1 or TRBD2 may fit D (7 bases each). With 5 bases removed from V and 7 bases from J, the gap between germline ends came to 18 bases. Germline values: CDR1 SGHAT, CDR2 FQNNGV. CDR3 size: 15 residues. CDR3: CASSPSGGAWNEQFF. The CDR3 nucleotides are TGTGCCAGCAGCCCCTCAGGGGGGGCCTGGAATGAGCAGTTCTTC. Using reference TRBV11-2 and TRBJ2-1 for the parts outside the CDR3, the full variable domain is EAGVAQSPRYKIIEKRQSVAFWCNPISGHATLYWYQQILGQGPKLLIQFQNNGVVDDSQLPKDRFSAERLKGVDSTLKIQPAKLEDSAVYLCASSPSGGAWNEQFFGPGTRLTVL.

The chain is built from TRBV11-2 and TRBJ2-1, with D unclear. The CDR3 spans 17 residues. Germline V gene data show CDR1 as SGHAT and CDR2 as FQNNGV. V was cut by 5 bases and J by 7 bases, with 24 bases left in between. The CDR3 DNA follows: TGTGCCAGCAGCCTACGGACGCTAGTAGGAGTTAGGAATGAGCAGTTCTTC. It yields the protein CASSLRTLVGVRNEQFF.

The chain joins TRBV28 to TRBJ2-3; TRBD2 might be the D (5 bases). The CDR3 contains 14 residues. CDR1 MDHEN and CDR2 SYDVKM come from the germline V gene. Trimming removed 3 bases at V and 2 bases at J, with 9 bases between. The CDR3: CASSFPRDTDTQYF. The CDR3 DNA follows: TGTGCCAGCAGTTTTCCCCGGGACACAGATACGCAGTATTTT.

The V gene is TRBV7-2, the J gene TRBJ2-4; tentative D call: TRBD1 (5 bases). Trimming removed 1 base at V and 4 bases at J, with 11 bases between. This CDR3 contains 15 residues. The germline V gene encodes CDR1 SGHTA and CDR2 FQGNSA. The CDR3, as DNA: TGTGCCAGCAGCTTAGGGCTGGGGCGTAAAAACATTCAGTACTTC. This gives the protein CASSLGLGRKNIQYF. Based on the CDR3 plus reference TRBV7-2 and TRBJ2-4, the full variable domain is GAGVSQSPSNKVTEKGKDVELRCDPISGHTALYWYRQSLGQGLEFLIYFQGNSAPDKSGLPSDRFSAERTGGSVSTLTIQRTQQEDSAVYLCASSLGLGRKNIQYFGAGTRLSVL.

The chain carries TRBV5-1 and TRBJ1-2; 7 bases align to TRBD1. Per the germline V gene, CDR1 is SGHRS and CDR2 is YFSETQ. V trimming: 3 bases; J trimming: 3 bases; junction bases outside the gene matches: 5. CDR3 size: 14 residues. The CDR3 is CASSSSGGDYGYTF. The CDR3 nucleotides read TGCGCCAGCAGCTCATCAGGGGGAGACTATGGCTACACCTTC.

The gene calls are TRBV5-1 and TRBJ2-1, with TRBD2 identical over 8 bases. V shed 3 bases, J shed 3 bases, and the junction held 5 bases outside the gene matches. Germline CDR1 reads SGHRS; CDR2 reads YFSETQ. The CDR3 spans 15 residues. In DNA form, the CDR3 reads TGCGCCAGCAGCTCCTCTGGGACTAGCTACAATGAGCAGTTCTTC. As protein: CASSSSGTSYNEQFF.

This chain connects TRBV5-8 to TRBJ2-3; no clear D gene. Germline CDR1 and CDR2: SGHTS and YDEGEE. The CDR3 sequence is 17 residues long. V gave up 2 bases and J gave up 4 bases, with 20 bases separating them. Here the CDR3 DNA reads TGTGCCAGCAGCTTCGAAACAGAACTTCTTCACCCAGATACGCAGTATTTT. Translating it yields CASSFETELLHPDTQYF. Full variable domain (remainder filled in from reference TRBV5-8 and TRBJ2-3): EAGVTQSPTHLIKTRGQQATLRCSPISGHTSVYWYQQALGLGLQFLLWYDEGEERNRGNFPPRFSGRQFPNYSSELNVNALELEDSALYLCASSFETELLHPDTQYFGPGTRLTVL.

The chain employs TRBV14 and TRBJ1-4; 8 positions agree with TRBD1. J lost 5 bases, V lost 2 bases, and 10 bases had no gene match. This CDR3 spans 17 amino acids. CDR1 is SGHDN and CDR2 is FVKESK in the germline V gene. As DNA, the CDR3 is TGTGCCAGCAGCCAAAGGTACAGGGGGTCGTCGAATGAAAAACTGTTTTTT. Its protein is CASSQRYRGSSNEKLFF.

The chain combines TRBV2 with TRBJ2-6, with 7 bases fitting TRBD1. The CDR3 has 15 residues. J lost 2 bases, V lost 4 bases, and 2 bases had no gene match. Looked up from germline, CDR1 is SNHLY and CDR2 is FYNNEI. The CDR3 spells CASSVGGTGANVLTF. As DNA, the CDR3 is TGTGCCAGCAGTGTAGGGGGCACTGGGGCCAACGTCCTGACTTTC.

J is TRBJ1-1 and V is TRBV27; D is ambiguous. The ends were cut back, 4 bases at V and 7 bases at J, with 10 bases in the middle. Germline lookup yields CDR1 MNHEY and CDR2 SMNVEV (reference sequence). The CDR3 is made up of 12 amino acids. In DNA, the CDR3 is TGTGCCAGCAGTTCCGCGGTGGGTGAAGCTTTCTTT. Protein sequence: CASSSAVGEAFF.

This chain joins TRBV27 and TRBJ2-7; the match to TRBD2 covers 9 bases. Germline CDR1 reads MNHEY; CDR2 reads SMNVEV (reference sequence). Trimming took 6 bases from V and 3 from J; bases not matched to a gene: 6. CDR3 length: 14 amino acids. The CDR3 spells CASSIAGAYYEQYF. CDR3 nucleotide sequence: TGTGCCAGCAGCATAGCGGGGGCCTACTACGAGCAGTACTTC.

This sequence joins TRBV5-1 and TRBJ2-1; 7 bases map to TRBD1. CDR3 length: 15 amino acids. The germline gives CDR1 SGHRS, CDR2 YFSETQ. The trim removed 6 bases at V and 3 bases at J, leaving 9 bases unmatched. The CDR3 DNA reads TGCGCCAGCACCACCTCCGGGACAGACTACAATGAGCAGTTCTTC. It yields the protein CASTTSGTDYNEQFF.

The chain uses TRBV10-3 and TRBJ2-1; 7 bases agree with TRBD1. The CDR3 sequence is 13 residues long. V dropped 6 bases and J dropped 4; count of bases not matched to a gene: 3. Germline lookup yields CDR1 ENHRY and CDR2 SYGVKD. In nucleotides, the CDR3 is TGTGCCATCAGAGGGACAGCTTACAATGAGCAGTTCTTC. It translates to CAIRGTAYNEQFF.

This rearrangement joins TRBV15 to TRBJ2-2, with a weak D call TRBD1 (5 bases). Germline CDR1 is LNHNV and CDR2 is YYDKDF (reference sequence). CDR3 length equals 14 residues. Trimming left V 4 bases short and J 3 bases short, with 9 bases between. The CDR3 coding sequence is TGTGCCACCAGCACTAACAGGCACACCGGGGAGCTGTTTTTT. The encoded protein is CATSTNRHTGELFF.

The rearrangement uses TRBV6-1 and TRBJ2-7; 11 bases map to TRBD1. Germline V gene lookup returns CDR1 MNHNS and CDR2 SASEGT. The length of the CDR3 is 14 residues. V lost 7 bases, J lost 5 bases, and 7 bases stayed unmatched. The CDR3 loop is CASISGTGGHEQYF. For the CDR3, the DNA is TGTGCCAGCATTTCCGGGACAGGGGGACACGAGCAGTACTTC.

This clone was seen only a few times. The rearrangement uses TRBV10-3 and TRBJ2-7, with D possibly TRBD2 on 5 matching bases. V was clipped by 4 bases and J by 3 bases, with 7 bases between them. The CDR3 loop spans 12 amino acids. Germline CDR1 ENHRY, CDR2 SYGVKD. CDR3 coding DNA: TGTGCCATCAGTGGGACTGACTACGAGCAGTACTTC. Protein: CAISGTDYEQYF.

The chain has TRBV29-1 and TRBJ1-2; perhaps TRBD1 as D (5 bases). CDR1 and CDR2 (germline): SQVTM, ANQGSEA. V lost 7 bases and J lost 0, with 18 bases in between. The CDR3 sequence is 15 residues long. CDR3 region: CSAPVGGLTNYGYTF. CDR3 DNA sequence: TGCAGCGCCCCAGTGGGGGGTCTTACTAACTATGGCTACACCTTC. The whole variable domain, filled in from reference TRBV29-1 and TRBJ1-2, reads SAVISQKPSRDICQRGTSLTIQCQVDSQVTMMFWYRQQPGQSLTLIATANQGSEATYESGFVIDKFPISRPNLTFSTLTVSNMSPEDSSIYLCSAPVGGLTNYGYTFGSGTRLTVV.

V and J are TRBV11-2 and TRBJ2-5, with D maybe TRBD1 (6 bases). This CDR3 is built from 12 residues. V shed 8 bases and J shed 2 bases, with 9 bases lying between them. The germline V gene encodes CDR1 SGHAT and CDR2 FQNNGV. CDR3 sequence: CASSRGQETQYF. CDR3 in DNA: TGTGCCAGCTCGAGGGGGCAAGAGACCCAGTACTTC.

The chain has TRBV14 and TRBJ2-7, with no clear D. V was trimmed by 1 base and J by 1 base, leaving 11 bases between them. The CDR3 runs to 15 residues. Germline assignment: CDR1 SGHDN and CDR2 FVKESK. The CDR3 is CASSQASRLSYEQYF. CDR3 bases: TGTGCCAGCAGCCAAGCCTCCAGGCTTTCCTACGAGCAGTACTTC.

The gene calls are TRBV4-1 and TRBJ1-1, with D maybe TRBD1 (5 bases). This CDR3 contains 15 residues. Trimming took off 3 bases at V and 4 bases at J, with 15 bases between the two ends. CDR1 MGHRA and CDR2 YSYEKL come from the germline V gene. The CDR3 sequence is CASSHPNPGSTEAFF. DNA of the CDR3: TGCGCCAGCAGCCACCCGAATCCAGGGTCCACTGAAGCTTTCTTT.

V gene TRBV19 combines with J gene TRBJ1-5, with D possibly TRBD1 on 6 matching bases. CDR1 LNHDA and CDR2 SQIVND come from the germline V gene (reference sequence). The CDR3 totals 16 residues. The V and J ends lost 7 bases and 2 bases respectively, with 18 bases between them. The CDR3 sequence is CASTALQGRGNQPQHF. The CDR3 DNA reads as TGTGCCAGTACCGCCCTACAGGGTCGGGGCAATCAGCCCCAGCATTTT.

The chain combines TRBV6-1 with TRBJ2-7, with no clear D. Trimming removed 3 bases from V and 4 bases from J, with 7 bases in between. Germline CDR1 reads MNHNS; CDR2 reads SASEGT. This CDR3 region has 12 residues. CDR3 nucleotide sequence: TGTGCCAGCAGTGAGGCTGCTTACGAGCAGTACTTC. This gives the protein CASSEAAYEQYF.

CDR3 nucleotide sequence: TGTGCCAGCAGTTACTCGGGGACGGACGAGCAGTACTTC. As protein: CASSYSGTDEQYF. The chain carries TRBV6-5 and TRBJ2-7; tentatively, D is TRBD1 or TRBD2 (5 bases each). V was shortened by 0 bases and J by 5 bases, with 8 bases between the two germline ends. CDR3 size: 13 residues. Germline assignment: CDR1 MNHEY and CDR2 SVGAGI.

This chain connects TRBV27 to TRBJ1-2; unclear D gene. From germline, CDR1 is MNHEY and CDR2 SMNVEV (reference sequence). Trimming pared 4 bases from V and 4 bases from J, leaving 25 bases between. This CDR3 has 18 residues. For the CDR3, the DNA is TGTGCCAGCAGTTCCCTCCCTAATAGCGCCCTCCTCCTCTATGGCTACACCTTC. Translated, it gives CASSSLPNSALLLYGYTF.

V gene TRBV5-5 combines with J gene TRBJ1-6; D remains ambiguous. V lost 4 bases to trimming and J lost 7 bases, with 9 bases between them. Germline CDR1 is SGHKS and CDR2 is YYEKEE (reference sequence). CDR3 length equals 13 residues. The CDR3 reads CASSPEGNSPLHF. In DNA form, the CDR3 reads TGTGCCAGCAGCCCCGAGGGAAATTCACCCCTCCACTTT.